This T cell receptor beta chain was found in a study of Tregs in tolerant kidney transplant recipients. In germline, CDR1 is SGHRS, CDR2 YFSETQ. The V and J ends lost 4 bases and 3 bases, in that order; junction bases with no gene match: 9. There are 15 residues in the CDR3. Sequenced by immunoSEQ multiplex PCR; TCRdb stores in-frame clones only, minus some. The sample contains about 87,000 clones, approximately 93% of which appear only once. This sequence joins TRBV5-1 and TRBJ2-7; 8 bases line up with TRBD1. This sequence originates from a human donor who received a combined kidney and bone marrow transplant. The sample in question was CD4+ T cells from blood, obtained before the transplant. CDR3 sequence (DNA): TGCGCCAGCAGCCCTACCGGGACAGGATACTACGAGCAGTACTTC. Residues: CASSPTGTGYYEQYF.